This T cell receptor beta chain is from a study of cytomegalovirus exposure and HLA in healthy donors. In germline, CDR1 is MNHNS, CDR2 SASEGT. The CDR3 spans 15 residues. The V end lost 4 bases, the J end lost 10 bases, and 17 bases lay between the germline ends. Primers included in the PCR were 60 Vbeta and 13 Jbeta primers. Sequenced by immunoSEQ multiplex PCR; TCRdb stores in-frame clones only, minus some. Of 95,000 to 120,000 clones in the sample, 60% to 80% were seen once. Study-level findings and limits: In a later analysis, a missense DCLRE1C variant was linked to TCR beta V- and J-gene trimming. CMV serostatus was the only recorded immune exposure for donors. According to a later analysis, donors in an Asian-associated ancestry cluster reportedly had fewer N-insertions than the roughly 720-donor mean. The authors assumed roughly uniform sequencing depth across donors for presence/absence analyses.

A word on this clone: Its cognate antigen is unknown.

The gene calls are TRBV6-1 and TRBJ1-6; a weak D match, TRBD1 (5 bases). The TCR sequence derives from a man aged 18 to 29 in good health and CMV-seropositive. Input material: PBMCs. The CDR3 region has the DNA TGTGCCAGCAGTGTTACGGGAGGGGTAGGCTCACCCCTCCACTTT. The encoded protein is CASSVTGGVGSPLHF.